This T cell receptor beta chain derives from a study of T cell responses to AZD1222 COVID-19 vaccine. Study-level information: Pooling covered second doses at about 4 or about 12 weeks.

Assay: immunoSEQ multiplex PCR; the TCRdb copy retains only in-frame clones and omits some. The table has roughly 67,000 clones, over 60% seen once; the top ten hold 9% to 14%. Study-wide results and caveats: Donors, mostly white British, included more females; clonal diversity was possibly underestimated. Reportedly, nearly half of unique spike TCRs recognized epitopes outside B.1.351/B.1.1.7 mutations. Repertoires in all cases were sampled only once the peak T cell response had passed.

About this clone: Its specificity is unknown.

V shed 3 bases and J shed 4 bases, with 12 bases lying between them. Germline CDR1 is MGHDK and CDR2 is SYGVNS. The CDR3 is 14 residues long. The chain couples TRBV25-1 to TRBJ1-1, with D perhaps TRBD1 (5 bases). The sequence came from an adult in good health. The specimen comprised peripheral blood, sampled on day 0 of AZD1222 vaccination. The CDR3 sequence is CASSDPRVGTEAFF. The DNA of the CDR3 is TGTGCCAGCAGTGACCCCAGGGTCGGCACTGAAGCTTTCTTT.